The 27 T cell receptor beta chains below come from one sample, sequenced in a study of T cell repertoires in cytomegalovirus infection (dated by TCRdb to about 2019). TCRdb shows the sequencer as Illumina HiSeq 1500. In-frame beta chains were kept once TCRdb had trimmed the public reads at Q25 with fastp and called clones with MiXCR. Under each unique CDR3 protein, matching rows form one entry showing the most common genes and DNA. The sample table records hundreds of thousands of distinct CDR3 sequences; more than 20% of these occur just once. The top ten clones comprise roughly 8% of the sample. Source material: CD8+ T cells from PBMCs. The receptors originated from a human donor in good health (CMV status not recorded). Some clones in this sample may be carry-over from other donors' samples.

The chain has TRBV10-3 and TRBJ2-3; D gene uncertain. CDR3 size: 12 residues. Trimming stripped 6 bases from V and 6 bases from J, with 10 bases between. CDR1 ENHRY and CDR2 SYGVKD come from the germline V gene. The CDR3: CAIRATVDTQYF. The CDR3 DNA sequence: TGTGCCATCAGGGCGACGGTGGATACGCAGTATTTT.

The V gene is TRBV5-5, the J gene TRBJ2-1; 9 bases map to TRBD2. The CDR3 spans 15 residues. Looked up from germline, CDR1 is SGHKS and CDR2 is YYEKEE (reference sequence). The junction had 6 bases not matched to a gene; V was cut back by 1 base and J by 7 bases. CDR3 in DNA: TGTGCCAGCAGCTTGTGGCGGGGGGGCAAGAATGAGCAGTTCTTC. It yields the protein CASSLWRGGKNEQFF.

This clonotype was counted a few times. The V and J genes are TRBV28 and TRBJ2-3, with 9 bases aligning to TRBD2. Trimming took 1 base from V and 2 from J; bases not matched to a gene: 4. The CDR3 is 16 amino acids. CDR1 and CDR2 from the germline V gene are MDHEN and SYDVKM. CDR3 sequence reads: CASSLYGGGATDTQYF. Here the CDR3 DNA reads TGTGCCAGCAGTTTATATGGCGGGGGGGCCACAGATACGCAGTATTTT.

Worth noting for this clonotype: With a much larger clone just one base away, this may be a read error. The chain combines TRBV7-8 with TRBJ2-3; the match to TRBD1 covers 9 bases. From germline, CDR1 is SGHVS and CDR2 FQNEAQ. This CDR3 is built from 16 residues. Losses at the gene ends were 10 bases for V and 3 bases for J; bases not matched to a gene: 14. CDR3 in DNA: TGTGCCAACAGTTCCCCAGGGGGACAGGGAACAGATACGCAGTATTTT. This gives the protein CANSSPGGQGTDTQYF.

V and J are TRBV19 and TRBJ1-4; D not resolved. V lost 5 bases and J lost 4, with 14 bases in between. The length of the CDR3 is 15 residues. The germline V gene encodes CDR1 LNHDA and CDR2 SQIVND (reference sequence). CDR3 residues: CASSSSMQRNEKLFF. The CDR3 nucleotides are TGTGCCAGTAGTTCCAGTATGCAGCGTAATGAAAAACTGTTTTTT. Based on the CDR3 plus reference TRBV19 and TRBJ1-4, the full variable domain is DGGITQSPKYLFRKEGQNVTLSCEQNLNHDAMYWYRQDPGQGLRLIYYSQIVNDFQKGDIAEGYSVSREKKESFPLTVTSAQKNPTAFYLCASSSSMQRNEKLFFGSGTQLSVL.

This clonotype was found many times. This chain joins TRBV7-6 and TRBJ2-2; D is possibly TRBD2 (5 bases). The CDR3 has 14 residues. V was pared by 8 bases and J by 3 bases, with 13 bases between. CDR1 is SGHVS, CDR2 FNYEAQ, per germline. As DNA, the CDR3 is TGTGCCAGCGAGGAGGCGTGGGACACCGGGGAGCTGTTTTTT. Protein: CASEEAWDTGELFF.

This clonotype showed up many times. The V gene is TRBV7-9, the J gene TRBJ2-1; no reliable D call. The CDR3 consists of 13 residues. V was cut by 0 bases and J by 9 bases, with 9 bases left in between. Germline loops: CDR1 SEHNR, CDR2 FQNEAQ (reference sequence). The CDR3 here is CASSLAIVVEQFF. The CDR3, as DNA: TGTGCCAGCAGCTTAGCGATAGTCGTTGAGCAGTTCTTC. Full variable domain (missing parts from reference TRBV7-9 and TRBJ2-1): DTGVSQNPRHKITKRGQNVTFRCDPISEHNRLYWYRQTLGQGPEFLTYFQNEAQLEKSRLLSDRFSAERPKGSFSTLEIQRTEQGDSAMYLCASSLAIVVEQFFGPGTRLTVL.

The V call is TRBV20-1, the J call TRBJ2-1; 7 bases agree with TRBD1. CDR1 is DFQATT, CDR2 SNEGSKA, per germline (reference sequence). The J segment lost 7 bases and the V segment lost 0 bases, leaving 6 bases of the junction unmatched. The CDR3 contains 14 residues. This CDR3 reads CSARDQTGRNEQFF. The CDR3 DNA is TGCAGTGCTAGAGACCAGACAGGGCGGAATGAGCAGTTCTTC.

The chain recombines TRBV7-9 with TRBJ2-3; 7 bases align to TRBD1. The CDR3 is 16 amino acids. Per germline, CDR1 SEHNR and CDR2 FQNEAQ (reference sequence). The V segment lost 4 bases and the J segment 14 bases; nucleotides outside the gene matches: 21. The CDR3 nucleotides read TGTGCCAGCAGCTACCCGGGACAGCCTACGGCAATGGGTCCGTATTTT. Residues: CASSYPGQPTAMGPYF. The whole variable domain, filled in from reference TRBV7-9 and TRBJ2-3, reads DTGVSQNPRHKITKRGQNVTFRCDPISEHNRLYWYRQTLGQGPEFLTYFQNEAQLEKSRLLSDRFSAERPKGSFSTLEIQRTEQGDSAMYLCASSYPGQPTAMGPYFGPGTRLTVL.

This clonotype was seen a few times. V gene TRBV27 combines with J gene TRBJ1-2; D gene ambiguous. With 7 bases removed from V and 6 bases from J, the gap between germline ends came to 21 bases. In germline, CDR1 is MNHEY, CDR2 SMNVEV (reference sequence). The CDR3 extends over 15 amino acids. This chain's CDR3 is CASTPRQDGRHGYTF. The CDR3 DNA is TGTGCCAGCACCCCTCGGCAGGACGGGAGACATGGCTACACCTTC.

This clonotype was observed at least ten times. The chain employs TRBV7-2 and TRBJ2-7; TRBD1 matches 8 bases. The CDR3 runs 12 residues. J lost 6 bases, V lost 5 bases, and 3 bases had no gene match. Germline lookup yields CDR1 SGHTA and CDR2 FQGNSA. For the CDR3, the DNA is TGTGCCAGCAGCGCGACAGGGGTCGAGCAGTACGTC. Its protein product is CASSATGVEQYV.

This clonotype came up many times. J is TRBJ1-2 and V is TRBV29-1, with 10 bases identical to TRBD1. This CDR3 has 14 amino acids. Per germline, CDR1 SQVTM and CDR2 ANQGSEA. Losses at the gene ends were 1 base for V and 4 bases for J; bases not matched to a gene: 3. CDR3 nucleotide sequence: TGCAGCGTTGAAGGGGACAGGGGACCCTATGGCTACACCTTC. Translation gives CSVEGDRGPYGYTF.

This clonotype showed up just a few times. This chain uses TRBV20-1 with TRBJ1-1; tentative D call: TRBD1 (5 bases). V gave up 6 bases and J gave up 1 base, with 15 bases separating them. The CDR3 has 14 residues. Germline V gene lookup returns CDR1 DFQATT and CDR2 SNEGSKA (reference sequence). The chain's CDR3 is CSARRDGTNTEAFF. The DNA for the CDR3 is TGCAGTGCGCGTAGGGACGGAACGAACACTGAAGCTTTCTTT.

This clonotype was picked up a small number of times. The V and J genes are TRBV25-1 and TRBJ1-1; the match to TRBD1 covers 10 bases. V was clipped by 4 bases and J by 11 bases; unmatched bases: 7. CDR1 and CDR2 from the germline V gene are MGHDK and SYGVNS. The CDR3 runs to 13 residues. As DNA, the CDR3 is TGTGCCAGCAGTGGAAGGGACAGGGGATTCGCTTTCTTT. It translates to CASSGRDRGFAFF.

This clonotype was counted at least ten times. The CDR3 DNA sequence: TGTGCCAGCAGCTTACGAAGATCGGCTAGCGGGGACAATGAGCAGTTCTTC. This sequence encodes CASSLRRSASGDNEQFF. The genes are TRBV11-1 and TRBJ2-1; 9 bases match TRBD2. The V segment lost 2 bases and the J segment 5 bases; nucleotides outside the gene matches: 10. The CDR3 extends over 17 amino acids. CDR1 SGHAT and CDR2 FQDESV come from the germline V gene (reference sequence).

This clonotype was counted between two and nine times. The V and J genes are TRBV5-1 and TRBJ1-1; TRBD1 matches 7 bases. The V gene's germline CDR1 is SGHRS and CDR2 YFSETQ. The V segment lost 2 bases and the J segment 2 bases; nucleotides outside the gene matches: 12. CDR3 length: 17 residues. CDR3 in DNA: TGCGCCAGCAGCTTCACGGACACCGGGACAGCCAACACTGAAGCTTTCTTT. The encoded protein is CASSFTDTGTANTEAFF.

This clonotype was picked up one time. This chain joins TRBV20-1 and TRBJ2-5, with 11 nucleotides matching TRBD2. Trimming at V came to 3 bases and at J to 3 bases, leaving 12 bases not matched to a gene. The CDR3 has 17 residues. Germline values: CDR1 DFQATT, CDR2 SNEGSKA (reference sequence). CDR3 protein: CSASRIAGGPIEETQYF. CDR3 DNA sequence: TGCAGTGCTAGTCGGATAGCGGGGGGGCCAATAGAAGAGACCCAGTACTTC.

Concerning this clonotype: It may be a read error: a sequence one base away is much more abundant. The gene calls are TRBV6-6 and TRBJ2-1; the D gene is possibly TRBD2 (6 bases). With 11 bases removed from V and 4 bases from J, the gap between germline ends came to 12 bases. The CDR3 is 12 amino acids. Germline CDR1 MNHNY, CDR2 SVGAGI (reference sequence). CDR3 residues: CAGGNSYNEQFF. In nucleotides, the CDR3 is TGTGCCGGCGGGAACAGTTACAATGAGCAGTTCTTC.

CDR3 DNA sequence: TGTGCCAGCAGTTTAGGTGGGGACAGAGGTGGCTACACCTTC. Its protein is CASSLGGDRGGYTF. This chain connects TRBV28 to TRBJ1-2; 7 bases line up with TRBD1. J lost 7 bases, V lost 2 bases, and 7 bases had no gene match. CDR3 length: 14 residues. In germline, CDR1 is MDHEN, CDR2 SYDVKM.

The chain recombines TRBV20-1 with TRBJ1-1; D may be TRBD1 (6 bases). The germline V gene has CDR1 DFQATT and CDR2 SNEGSKA (reference sequence). This CDR3 contains 14 residues. The V gene lost 6 bases and the J gene lost 0 bases, with 14 bases spanning the gap. CDR3 sequence (DNA): TGCAGTGCCATCGAACAGGGTATGAACACTGAAGCTTTCTTT. As protein: CSAIEQGMNTEAFF.

To note about this clonotype: This sequence may be a read error, since a much larger clone differs from it by one base. V is TRBV7-2 and J is TRBJ2-3; no firm D call. Germline V gene data show CDR1 as SGHTA and CDR2 as FQGNSA. This CDR3 spans 18 amino acids. The DNA for the CDR3 is TGTGCCAACAGCTTCCCCGGAAGTATAATACCTTCCACAGATACGCAGTATTTT. Encoded protein: CANSFPGSIIPSTDTQYF.

This clonotype was detected many times. This sequence joins TRBV7-2 and TRBJ1-2; the D gene is possibly TRBD1 (6 bases). The ends were cut back, 4 bases at V and 4 bases at J, with 10 bases in the middle. The CDR3 is made up of 13 amino acids. Germline lookup yields CDR1 SGHTA and CDR2 FQGNSA. In nucleotides, the CDR3 is TGTGCCAGCAGCTATCCGGGGGCCTATGGCTACACCTTC. Protein product: CASSYPGAYGYTF.

This clonotype was counted a few times. This chain uses TRBV2 with TRBJ1-5; D is undetermined. Trimming stripped 3 bases from V and 1 base from J, with 7 bases between. The CDR3 is made up of 14 amino acids. Germline V gene lookup returns CDR1 SNHLY and CDR2 FYNNEI. As DNA, the CDR3 is TGTGCCAGCAGTGAGCCAGGAAGCAATCAGCCCCAGCATTTT. Protein sequence: CASSEPGSNQPQHF.

This clonotype was seen at least ten times. The chain is built from TRBV7-8 and TRBJ2-3; 15 nucleotides agree with TRBD2. CDR1 SGHVS and CDR2 FQNEAQ come from the germline V gene. The CDR3 sequence is 16 residues long. V lost 7 bases, J lost 0 bases, and 2 bases stayed unmatched. The CDR3, as DNA: TGTGCCAGCACCGGGACTAGCGGGGGGAGCACAGATACGCAGTATTTT. Translated, it gives CASTGTSGGSTDTQYF. The whole variable domain, remainder taken from reference TRBV7-8 and TRBJ2-3, is GAGVSQSPRYKVAKRGQDVALRCDPISGHVSLFWYQQALGQGPEFLTYFQNEAQLDKSGLPSDRFFAERPEGSVSTLKIQRTQQEDSAVYLCASTGTSGGSTDTQYFGPGTRLTVL.

This clonotype was seen at least ten times. The chain is built from TRBV7-2 and TRBJ1-2, with TRBD1 as a possible D gene (5 bases). Germline lookup yields CDR1 SGHTA and CDR2 FQGNSA. V was cut by 2 bases and J by 8 bases, with 12 bases left in between. The CDR3 covers 13 residues. CDR3 protein: CASSLIRVEGYTF. CDR3 nucleotide sequence: TGTGCCAGCAGCTTAATCAGGGTGGAAGGCTACACCTTC.

CDR3 residues: CASSDWAGGTTDTQYF. The DNA of the CDR3 is TGTGCCAGCAGTGACTGGGCAGGGGGAACAACGGATACGCAGTATTTT. The chain links TRBV6-4 to TRBJ2-3; 7 bases are shared with TRBD1. The length of the CDR3 is 16 residues. J gave up 6 bases and V 1 base, and 10 bases lay outside the gene matches. CDR1 and CDR2 (germline): MRHNA, SNTAGT.

The V gene is TRBV11-2, the J gene TRBJ2-2; 8 bases agree with TRBD1. CDR3 length equals 15 residues. The germline V gene has CDR1 SGHAT and CDR2 FQNNGV. With 5 bases clipped from V and 5 bases from J, the junction kept 7 bases outside the gene matches. CDR3 nucleotide sequence: TGTGCCAGCAGCACCCGGGACAGGCAGACCGGGGAGCTGTTTTTT. Amino acid sequence: CASSTRDRQTGELFF.